This TCR beta chain was identified in a study of cytomegalovirus exposure and HLA in healthy donors. Researchers ran the PCR with 60 Vbeta and 13 Jbeta primers. The table came from immunoSEQ multiplex PCR; TCRdb's copy has only in-frame clones and leaves some out. In the table there are fewer than 200,000 clones, approximately 80% of which are singletons. Trimming cost V 7 bases and J 0 bases, with 16 bases left between them. Germline V gene data show CDR1 as SGHRS and CDR2 as YFSETQ. The CDR3 extends over 16 amino acids. A note on this clone: Its antigen is undetermined.

Study outcomes and limitations: The CMV antigen specificity of a few CMV-associated chains was confirmed through in vitro analysis. More clonal expansion characterized HLA-associated TCR beta chains than equally common others in a later analysis.

This receptor was taken from a woman in her forties or fifties in good health and CMV-seronegative. This rearrangement joins TRBV5-1 to TRBJ2-2, with D possibly matching TRBD2 (6 bases). Material for sequencing was PBMCs. The CDR3 DNA sequence: TGCGCCAGCCATCTGGGAGTAGCGGCGAACACCGGGGAGCTGTTTTTT. This translates into CASHLGVAANTGELFF.